This TCR beta chain comes out of a study of T cell repertoires in cytomegalovirus infection. Study summary: In the study, CMV epitopes included recently identified HLA-C-restricted and well-studied HLA-B-restricted ones.

TCRdb used MiXCR to reprocess the reads, holding one entry per CDR3 protein. The profile shows 140,000 to 150,000 distinct CDR3 sequences, about 31% of them singletons. This clonotype was counted between two and nine times. Its antigen is as yet unknown. CDR1 is MGHRA, CDR2 YSYEKL, per germline. The CDR3 sequence is 15 residues long. J lost 1 base, V lost 2 bases, and 2 bases had no gene match. Study conclusions and caveats: HLA-C-restricted CMV clonotypes gave the most frequent clonotype in two of eight donors.

The V gene is TRBV4-1, the J gene TRBJ2-3; the match to TRBD2 covers 8 bases. This clonotype originated in a human donor in good health (CMV status not recorded). Some clones in this sample may be carry-over from other donors' samples. The material was CD8+ T cells from cultured PBMCs, obtained from culture after CMV antigen stimulation. This CDR3 is CASSQPAGGTDTQYF. For the CDR3, the DNA is TGCGCCAGCAGCCAACCAGCGGGGGGCACAGATACGCAGTATTTT.